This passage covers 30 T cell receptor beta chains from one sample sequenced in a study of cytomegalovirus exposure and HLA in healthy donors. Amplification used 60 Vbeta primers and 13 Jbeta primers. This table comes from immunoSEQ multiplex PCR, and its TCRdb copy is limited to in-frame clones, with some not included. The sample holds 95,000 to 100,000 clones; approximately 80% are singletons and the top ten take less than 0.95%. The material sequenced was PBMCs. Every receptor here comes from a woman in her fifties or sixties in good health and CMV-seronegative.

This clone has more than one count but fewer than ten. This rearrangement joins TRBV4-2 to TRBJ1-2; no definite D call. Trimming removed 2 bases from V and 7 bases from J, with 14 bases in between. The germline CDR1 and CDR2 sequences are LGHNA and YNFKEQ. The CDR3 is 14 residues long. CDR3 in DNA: TGTGCCAGCAGCCAACCCCCCCGGGTTGTTGGCTACACCTTC. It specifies CASSQPPRVVGYTF.

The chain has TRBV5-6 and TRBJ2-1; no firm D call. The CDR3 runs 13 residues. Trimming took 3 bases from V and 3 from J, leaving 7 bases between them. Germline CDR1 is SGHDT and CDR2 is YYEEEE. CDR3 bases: TGTGCCAGCAGCTCCTTAAACTACAATGAGCAGTTCTTC. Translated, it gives CASSSLNYNEQFF.

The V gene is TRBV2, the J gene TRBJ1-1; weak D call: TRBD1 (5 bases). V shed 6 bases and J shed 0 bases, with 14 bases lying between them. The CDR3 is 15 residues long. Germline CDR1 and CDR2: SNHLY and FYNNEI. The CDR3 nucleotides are TGTGCCAGCAGGGTGGACACTTACATGAACACTGAAGCTTTCTTT. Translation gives CASRVDTYMNTEAFF. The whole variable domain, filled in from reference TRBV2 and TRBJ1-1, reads EPEVTQTPSHQVTQMGQEVILRCVPISNHLYFYWYRQILGQKVEFLVSFYNNEISEKSEIFDDQFSVERPDGSNFTLKIRSTKLEDSAMYFCASRVDTYMNTEAFFGQGTRLTVV.

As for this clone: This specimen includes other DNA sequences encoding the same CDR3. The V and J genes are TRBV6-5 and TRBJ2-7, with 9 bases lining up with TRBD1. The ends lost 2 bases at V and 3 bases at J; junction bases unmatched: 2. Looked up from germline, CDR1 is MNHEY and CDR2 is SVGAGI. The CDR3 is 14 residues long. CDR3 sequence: CASSYRGQGYEQYF. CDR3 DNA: TGTGCCAGCAGTTACCGGGGACAGGGCTACGAGCAGTACTTC.

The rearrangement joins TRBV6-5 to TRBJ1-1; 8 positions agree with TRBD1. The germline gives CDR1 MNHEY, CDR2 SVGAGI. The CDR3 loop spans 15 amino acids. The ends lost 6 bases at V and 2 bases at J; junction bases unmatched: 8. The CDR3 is CASRETGVANTEAFF. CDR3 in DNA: TGTGCCAGCAGGGAGACAGGGGTTGCAAACACTGAAGCTTTCTTT.

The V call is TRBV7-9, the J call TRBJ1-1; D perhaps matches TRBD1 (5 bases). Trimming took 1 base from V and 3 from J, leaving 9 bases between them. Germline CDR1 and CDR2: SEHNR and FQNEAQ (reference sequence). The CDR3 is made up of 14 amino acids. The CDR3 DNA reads TGTGCCAGCAGCTTAGGTACGGGGGACACTGAAGCTTTCTTT. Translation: CASSLGTGDTEAFF.

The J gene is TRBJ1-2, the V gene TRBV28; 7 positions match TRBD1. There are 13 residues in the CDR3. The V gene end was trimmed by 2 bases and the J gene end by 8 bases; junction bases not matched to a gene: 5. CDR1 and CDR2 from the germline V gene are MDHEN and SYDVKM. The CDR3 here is CASSLEGGRGYTF. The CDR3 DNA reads TGTGCCAGCAGTTTAGAAGGGGGCCGGGGCTACACCTTC.

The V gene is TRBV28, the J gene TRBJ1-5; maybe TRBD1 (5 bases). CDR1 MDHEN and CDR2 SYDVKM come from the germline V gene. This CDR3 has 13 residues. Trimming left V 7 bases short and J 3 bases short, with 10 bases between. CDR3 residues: CASNRDSNQPQHF. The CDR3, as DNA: TGTGCCAGCAACCGGGACTCCAATCAGCCCCAGCATTTT.

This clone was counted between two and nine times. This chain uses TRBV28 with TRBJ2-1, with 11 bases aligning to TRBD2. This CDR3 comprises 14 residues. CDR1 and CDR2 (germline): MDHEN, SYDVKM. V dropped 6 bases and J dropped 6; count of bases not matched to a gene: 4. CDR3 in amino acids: CASRIAGGPNEQFF. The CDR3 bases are TGTGCCAGCAGAATAGCGGGAGGGCCCAATGAGCAGTTCTTC.

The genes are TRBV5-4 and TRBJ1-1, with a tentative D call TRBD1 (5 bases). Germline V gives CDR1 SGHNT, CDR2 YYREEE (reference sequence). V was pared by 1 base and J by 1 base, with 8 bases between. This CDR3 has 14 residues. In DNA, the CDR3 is TGTGCCAGCAGCTTGAAGACAGAGAACACTGAAGCTTTCTTT. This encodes CASSLKTENTEAFF.

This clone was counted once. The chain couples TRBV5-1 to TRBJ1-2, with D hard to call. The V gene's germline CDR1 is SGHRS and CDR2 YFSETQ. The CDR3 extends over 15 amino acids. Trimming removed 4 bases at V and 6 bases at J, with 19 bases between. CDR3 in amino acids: CASSIAEGVIDGYTF. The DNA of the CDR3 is TGCGCCAGCAGCATTGCGGAGGGTGTAATTGATGGCTACACCTTC.

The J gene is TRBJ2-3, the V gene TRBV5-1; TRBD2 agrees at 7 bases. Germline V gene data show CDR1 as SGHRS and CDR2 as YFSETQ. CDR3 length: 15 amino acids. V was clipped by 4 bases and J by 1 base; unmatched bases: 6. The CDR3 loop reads CASSRIREGTDTQYF. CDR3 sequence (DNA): TGCGCCAGCAGCCGCATACGGGAGGGCACAGATACGCAGTATTTT.

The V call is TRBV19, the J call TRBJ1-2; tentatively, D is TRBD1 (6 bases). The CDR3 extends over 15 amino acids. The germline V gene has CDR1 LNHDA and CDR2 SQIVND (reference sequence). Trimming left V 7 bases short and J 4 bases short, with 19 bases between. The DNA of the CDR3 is TGTGCCAGTACCTCACAGGGTTCATCGTCCTATGGCTACACCTTC. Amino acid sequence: CASTSQGSSSYGYTF.

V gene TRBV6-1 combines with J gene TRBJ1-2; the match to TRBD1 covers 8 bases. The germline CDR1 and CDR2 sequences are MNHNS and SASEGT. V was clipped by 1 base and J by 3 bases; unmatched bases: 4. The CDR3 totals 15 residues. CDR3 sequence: CASSEVSGGDYGYTF. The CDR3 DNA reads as TGTGCCAGCAGTGAAGTATCAGGGGGCGACTATGGCTACACCTTC.

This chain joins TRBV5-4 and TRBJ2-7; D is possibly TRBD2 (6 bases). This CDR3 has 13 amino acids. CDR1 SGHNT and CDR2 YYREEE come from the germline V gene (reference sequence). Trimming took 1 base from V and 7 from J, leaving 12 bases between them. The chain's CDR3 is CASSLKVADEQYF. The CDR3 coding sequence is TGTGCCAGCAGCTTGAAGGTAGCGGATGAGCAGTACTTC.

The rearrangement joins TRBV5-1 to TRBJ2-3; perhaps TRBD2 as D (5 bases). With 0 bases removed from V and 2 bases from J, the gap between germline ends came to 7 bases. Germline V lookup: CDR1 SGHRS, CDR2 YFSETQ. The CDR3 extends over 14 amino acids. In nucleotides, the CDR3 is TGCGCCAGCAGCTTGGGGGAGATCACAGATACGCAGTATTTT. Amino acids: CASSLGEITDTQYF.

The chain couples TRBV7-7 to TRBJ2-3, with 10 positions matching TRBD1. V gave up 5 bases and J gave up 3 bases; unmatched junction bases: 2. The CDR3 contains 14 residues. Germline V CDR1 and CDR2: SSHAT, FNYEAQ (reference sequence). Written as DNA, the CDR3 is TGTGCCAGCAGCCAGGGACAGGGGACAGATACGCAGTATTTT. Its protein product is CASSQGQGTDTQYF.

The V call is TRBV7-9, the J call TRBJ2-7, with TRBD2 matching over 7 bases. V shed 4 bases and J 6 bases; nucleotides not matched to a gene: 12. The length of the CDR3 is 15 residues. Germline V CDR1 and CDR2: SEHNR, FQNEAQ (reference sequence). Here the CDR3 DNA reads TGTGCCAGCAGCTCGGAGTCCAGGGAGGGAAGCGAGCAGTACTTC. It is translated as CASSSESREGSEQYF.

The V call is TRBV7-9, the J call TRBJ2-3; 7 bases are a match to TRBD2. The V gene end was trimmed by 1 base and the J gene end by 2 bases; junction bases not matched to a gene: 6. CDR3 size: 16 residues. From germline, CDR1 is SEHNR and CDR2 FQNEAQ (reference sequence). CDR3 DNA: TGTGCCAGCAGCTTAGGCAAGGGACTACTCACAGATACGCAGTATTTT. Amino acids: CASSLGKGLLTDTQYF.

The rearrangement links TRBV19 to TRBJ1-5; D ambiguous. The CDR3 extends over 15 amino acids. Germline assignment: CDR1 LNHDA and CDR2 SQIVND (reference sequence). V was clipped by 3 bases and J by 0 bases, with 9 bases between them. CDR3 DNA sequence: TGTGCCAGTAGTATCGGCGGGGATAGCAATCAGCCCCAGCATTTT. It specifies CASSIGGDSNQPQHF.

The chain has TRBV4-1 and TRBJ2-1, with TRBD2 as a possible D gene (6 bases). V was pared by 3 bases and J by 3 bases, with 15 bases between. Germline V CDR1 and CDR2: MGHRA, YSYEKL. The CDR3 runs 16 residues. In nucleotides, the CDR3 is TGCGCCAGCAGCCAGCCAAACGGGGGAGTCTACAATGAGCAGTTCTTC. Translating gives CASSQPNGGVYNEQFF.

The CDR3 nucleotides read TGTGCCAGCAGCTTGGCGACAGCCTACGAGCAGTACTTC. As protein: CASSLATAYEQYF. The gene calls are TRBV5-6 and TRBJ2-7, with D maybe TRBD1 (5 bases). The CDR3 is made up of 13 amino acids. Germline V gene lookup returns CDR1 SGHDT and CDR2 YYEEEE. V lost 0 bases and J 2 bases, leaving 6 bases between the germline ends.

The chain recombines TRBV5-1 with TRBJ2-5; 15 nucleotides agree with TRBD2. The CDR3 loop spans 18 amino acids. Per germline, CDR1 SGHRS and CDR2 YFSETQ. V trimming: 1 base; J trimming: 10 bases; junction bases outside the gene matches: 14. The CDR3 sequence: CASSLMGLAGGRIIGQYF. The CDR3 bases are TGCGCCAGCAGCTTGATGGGACTAGCGGGGGGCAGGATCATCGGCCAGTACTTC.

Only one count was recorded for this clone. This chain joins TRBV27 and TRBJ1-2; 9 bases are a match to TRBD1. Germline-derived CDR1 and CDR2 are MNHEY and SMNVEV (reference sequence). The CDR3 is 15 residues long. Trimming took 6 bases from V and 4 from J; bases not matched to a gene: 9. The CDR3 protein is CASSPGHRGLYGYTF. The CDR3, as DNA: TGTGCCAGCAGCCCAGGGCACAGGGGGCTCTATGGCTACACCTTC.

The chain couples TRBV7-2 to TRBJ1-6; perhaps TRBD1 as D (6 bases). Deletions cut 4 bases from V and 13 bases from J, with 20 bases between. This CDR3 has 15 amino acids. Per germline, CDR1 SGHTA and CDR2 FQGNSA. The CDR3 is CASSSTTGHPGPLHF. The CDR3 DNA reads TGTGCCAGCAGCTCCACGACAGGACACCCTGGGCCCCTCCACTTT.

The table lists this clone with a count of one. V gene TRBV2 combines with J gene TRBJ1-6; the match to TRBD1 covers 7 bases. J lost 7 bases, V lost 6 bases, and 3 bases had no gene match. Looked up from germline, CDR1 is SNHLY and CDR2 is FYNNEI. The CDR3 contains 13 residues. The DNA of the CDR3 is TGTGCCAGCAGGCCAGGGGGAAATTCACCCCTCCACTTT. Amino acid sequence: CASRPGGNSPLHF.

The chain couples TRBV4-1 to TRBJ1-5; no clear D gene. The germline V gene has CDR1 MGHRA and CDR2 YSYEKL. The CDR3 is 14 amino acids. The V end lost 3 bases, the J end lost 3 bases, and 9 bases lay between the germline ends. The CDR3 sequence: CASSQAAVNQPQHF. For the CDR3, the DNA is TGCGCCAGCAGCCAGGCGGCGGTCAATCAGCCCCAGCATTTT.

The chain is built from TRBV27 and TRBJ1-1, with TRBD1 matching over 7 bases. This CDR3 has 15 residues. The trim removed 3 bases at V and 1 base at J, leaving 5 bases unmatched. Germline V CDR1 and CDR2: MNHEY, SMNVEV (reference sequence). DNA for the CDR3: TGTGCCAGCAGTTTGACAGGGCCCCCGAACACTGAAGCTTTCTTT. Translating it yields CASSLTGPPNTEAFF.

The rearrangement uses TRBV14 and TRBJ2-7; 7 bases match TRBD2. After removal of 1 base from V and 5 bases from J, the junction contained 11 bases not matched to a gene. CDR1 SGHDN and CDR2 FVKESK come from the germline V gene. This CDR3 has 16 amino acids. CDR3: CASSQVAGAGADEQYF. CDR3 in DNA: TGTGCCAGCAGCCAAGTCGCGGGAGCAGGTGCCGACGAGCAGTACTTC.

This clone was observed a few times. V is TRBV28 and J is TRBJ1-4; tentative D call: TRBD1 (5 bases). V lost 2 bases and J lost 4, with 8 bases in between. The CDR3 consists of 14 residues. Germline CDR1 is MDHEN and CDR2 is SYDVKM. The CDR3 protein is CASSLQGNNEKLFF. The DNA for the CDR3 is TGTGCCAGCAGTTTACAGGGCAATAATGAAAAACTGTTTTTT.